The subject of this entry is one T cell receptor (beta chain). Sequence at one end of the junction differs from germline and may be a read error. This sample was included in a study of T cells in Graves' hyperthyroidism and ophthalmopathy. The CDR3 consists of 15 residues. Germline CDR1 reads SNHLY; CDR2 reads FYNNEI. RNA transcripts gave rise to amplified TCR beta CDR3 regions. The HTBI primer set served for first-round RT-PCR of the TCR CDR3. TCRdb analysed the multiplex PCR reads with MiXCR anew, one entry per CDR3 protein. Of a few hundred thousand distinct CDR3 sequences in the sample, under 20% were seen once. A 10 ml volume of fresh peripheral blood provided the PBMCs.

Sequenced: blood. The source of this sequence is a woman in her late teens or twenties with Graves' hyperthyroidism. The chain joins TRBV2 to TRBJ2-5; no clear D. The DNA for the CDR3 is TGTGCCATCAGTGTGGGTCAAGGGAAGTTAGAGACCCAGTACTTC. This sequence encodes CAISVGQGKLETQYF.